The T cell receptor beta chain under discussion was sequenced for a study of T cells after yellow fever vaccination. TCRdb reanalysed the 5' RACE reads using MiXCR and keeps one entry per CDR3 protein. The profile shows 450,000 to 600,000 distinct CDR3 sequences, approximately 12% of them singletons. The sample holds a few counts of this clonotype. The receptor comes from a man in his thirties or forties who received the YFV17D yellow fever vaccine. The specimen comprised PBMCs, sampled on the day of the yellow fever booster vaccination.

The CDR3 DNA is TGCAGTGCTAGTGGGAGCACCACCCAAGAGACCCAGTACTTC. This encodes CSASGSTTQETQYF. The V call is TRBV20-1, the J call TRBJ2-5; D is perhaps TRBD2 (5 bases). V lost 3 bases and J lost 1, with 12 bases in between. This CDR3 comprises 14 residues. Germline CDR1 reads DFQATT; CDR2 reads SNEGSKA (reference sequence).